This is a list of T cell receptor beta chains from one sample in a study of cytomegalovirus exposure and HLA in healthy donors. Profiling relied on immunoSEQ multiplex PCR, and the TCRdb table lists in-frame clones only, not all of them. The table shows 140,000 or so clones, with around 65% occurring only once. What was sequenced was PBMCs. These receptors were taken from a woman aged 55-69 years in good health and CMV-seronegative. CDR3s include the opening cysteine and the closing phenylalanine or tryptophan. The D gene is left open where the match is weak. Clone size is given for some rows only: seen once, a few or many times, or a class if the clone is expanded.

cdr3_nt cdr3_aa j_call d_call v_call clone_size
TGTGCCAGCAGTGCGACCGGGACAGCCTACGAGCAGTACTTC CASSATGTAYEQYF TRBJ2-7 TRBD1 TRBV6-1 NA
TGTGCCAGCCGAGGGGGGGGAACGAACACCGGGGAGCTGTTTTTT CASRGGGTNTGELFF TRBJ2-2 NA TRBV2 NA
TGTGCCAGCAGTTTAGGACAGTTAAACTATGGCTACACCTTC CASSLGQLNYGYTF TRBJ1-2 NA TRBV28 NA
TGCGCCAGCAGCTTGGGGGGGGGCCCGGAAAAACTGTTTTTT CASSLGGGPEKLFF TRBJ1-4 NA TRBV5-1 NA
TGTGCTAGCAGCTTAGGGGGGGTCGGCCAAGAGACCCAGTACTTC CASSLGGVGQETQYF TRBJ2-5 NA TRBV7-7 NA
TGCGCCAGCAGCTTGAGGACAGGGGCCACGGGACTCTATGGCTACACCTTC CASSLRTGATGLYGYTF TRBJ1-2 TRBD1 TRBV5-1 NA
TGTGCCAGCAGTCCGGGACAGGGGCAAGAGACCCAGTACTTC CASSPGQGQETQYF TRBJ2-5 TRBD1 TRBV7-3 NA
TGTGCCAGCAGCTTATGGTCCCAGGGGTTACCTAATGAAAAACTGTTTTTT CASSLWSQGLPNEKLFF TRBJ1-4 NA TRBV7-9 NA
TGTGCCAGCAGGGATGCCGGGACTAGCGGGAGGTCCGGGGAGCTGTTTTTT CASRDAGTSGRSGELFF TRBJ2-2 TRBD2 TRBV2 NA
TGTGCCAGCAGCTTGAAAGGGACAGGCGCCCCTGAAGCTTTCTTT CASSLKGTGAPEAFF TRBJ1-1 TRBD1 TRBV5-5 few
TGTGCCAGTAGTACCCTAGCGGGAGCGAACACAGATACGCAGTATTTT CASSTLAGANTDTQYF TRBJ2-3 TRBD2 TRBV19 NA
TGTGCCAGTAGTATAGTGGGGCACCAAGGTTGGACGGTTGAGACCCAGTACTTC CASSIVGHQGWTVETQYF TRBJ2-5 NA TRBV19 NA
TGTGCCAGCAGCCCTTCACAGAACACTGAAGCTTTCTTT CASSPSQNTEAFF TRBJ1-1 NA TRBV5-8 NA
TGTGCCAGCAGCAAAGACAACCACTCTGGGGCCAACGTCCTGACTTTC CASSKDNHSGANVLTF TRBJ2-6 NA TRBV21-1 NA
TGTGCCAGCAGCTTGGGGTTACAACCCCAAGAGACCCAGTACTTC CASSLGLQPQETQYF TRBJ2-5 NA TRBV5-5 once
TGTGCCAGCAGCAGGGCCAGCGGGAGGGCCGGCACAGATACGCAGTATTTT CASSRASGRAGTDTQYF TRBJ2-3 TRBD2 TRBV7-9 few
TGCGCCAGCAGCCGAGGCGGGGTGGAGGGCGAGCAGTACTTC CASSRGGVEGEQYF TRBJ2-7 NA TRBV4-1 few
TGTGCCAGCAGCTTACACGGGGGGAGTGGAGATACGCAGTATTTT CASSLHGGSGDTQYF TRBJ2-3 TRBD2 TRBV7-2 NA
TGTGCCAGCAGCCTAACTACCGACAGGGGAGTTTCACCCCTCCACTTT CASSLTTDRGVSPLHF TRBJ1-6 TRBD1 TRBV4-2 NA
TGCGCCAGCAGCCTGTGGACAGGGCCCCACGAGCAGTACTTC CASSLWTGPHEQYF TRBJ2-7 TRBD1 TRBV5-1 NA
TGCACCAGCAGCCGAAGAAAGGGACTCCAAGAGACCCAGTACTTC CTSSRRKGLQETQYF TRBJ2-5 NA TRBV1 once
TGCGCCAGCAGCTTGGAAGGGGGCAATGATCAGCCCCAGCATTTT CASSLEGGNDQPQHF TRBJ1-5 TRBD1 TRBV5-1 NA
TGTGCCAGCAGTCCGGGAGATTTAGCCAAAAACATTCAGTACTTC CASSPGDLAKNIQYF TRBJ2-4 NA TRBV6-6 NA
TGTGCAAGTCGCTTCCGGACTAGCCCGAAATTTACTAGCACAGATACGCAGTATTTT CASRFRTSPKFTSTDTQYF TRBJ2-3 NA TRBV12-2 few
TGTGCCAGTCAGACCGGGACAGCAACTAATGAAAAACTGTTTTTT CASQTGTATNEKLFF TRBJ1-4 TRBD1 TRBV19 few
TGTGCCAGCGGCCAGACAGGGATGCTCAATCAGCCCCAGCATTTT CASGQTGMLNQPQHF TRBJ1-5 TRBD1 TRBV6-1 NA
TGTGCCAGCAGCCGCCAGGGCGCAACTAATGAAAAACTGTTTTTT CASSRQGATNEKLFF TRBJ1-4 NA TRBV11-2 NA
TGTGCCAGCAGCCTTGTATCCAATGAGCAGTTCTTC CASSLVSNEQFF TRBJ2-1 NA TRBV7-3 few
TGTGCCAGTAGTATCCCCTCCTCCGGGACTAGCGGGAGGTCTAGCACAGATACGCAGTATTTT CASSIPSSGTSGRSSTDTQYF TRBJ2-3 TRBD2 TRBV19 NA
TGTGCCAGCAGCTTGGGAGGTGGAGAAGGTGGCTACACCTTC CASSLGGGEGGYTF TRBJ1-2 NA TRBV5-4 NA
TGCGCCAGCAGCCAACAATCGGAGACCCAGTACTTC CASSQQSETQYF TRBJ2-5 NA TRBV10-2 NA
TGTGCCAGCAGTGAACGGGATGGCTACACCTTC CASSERDGYTF TRBJ1-2 NA TRBV6-5 NA
TGTGCCAGCAGCACCCGGACAGGGGAGAATGAAAAACTGTTTTTT CASSTRTGENEKLFF TRBJ1-4 TRBD1 TRBV7-9 medium-sized
TGTGCCAGCAGCTCACAGTTAATGAACACTGAAGCTTTCTTT CASSSQLMNTEAFF TRBJ1-1 NA TRBV11-2 NA
TGCGCCAGCAGCCCGCAAGGGGCTAGCGGGGGCCAGAACACCGGGGAGCTGTTTTTT CASSPQGASGGQNTGELFF TRBJ2-2 TRBD2 TRBV4-1 NA
TGTGCCAGCAGCGGGGGACAGGGTAATCGAGAGACCCAGTACTTC CASSGGQGNRETQYF TRBJ2-5 TRBD1 TRBV5-4 NA
TGTGCCAGCAGTCCTCTAGCGGGGGCGTCCTACGAGCAGTACTTC CASSPLAGASYEQYF TRBJ2-7 TRBD2 TRBV5-4 few
TGCGCCAGCAGCTTAGCGGGCCATAGCACAGATACGCAGTATTTT CASSLAGHSTDTQYF TRBJ2-3 NA TRBV5-1 NA
TGTGCCAGTAGTTCGGGGCGGACAGGGGCCACTGAAGCTTTCTTT CASSSGRTGATEAFF TRBJ1-1 TRBD1 TRBV19 NA
TGTGCCAGCAACTCAAAACAGGGCAATGAGCAGTTCTTC CASNSKQGNEQFF TRBJ2-1 NA TRBV5-4 NA
TGCGCCAGCAGCTCCAGCGGGGGGGCCAGGGAGACCCAGTACTTC CASSSSGGARETQYF TRBJ2-5 TRBD2 TRBV5-1 NA
TGTGCCAGCAGCCCTCTGGGAGGGACGAACACCGGGGAGCTGTTTTTT CASSPLGGTNTGELFF TRBJ2-2 TRBD2 TRBV5-6 few
TGTGCCAGCAGCCTTGACACTGAAGCTTTCTTT CASSLDTEAFF TRBJ1-1 NA TRBV5-6 NA
TGTGCCAGCAGCTTACCCGCGGACAGGGGAACGAACTATGGCTACACCTTC CASSLPADRGTNYGYTF TRBJ1-2 TRBD1 TRBV7-2 NA
TGTGCCAGCAGCGTAGCATCTTGGACAGGGATATATGGCTACACCTTC CASSVASWTGIYGYTF TRBJ1-2 TRBD1 TRBV9 NA
TGTGCCAGCAGCTTAAGGGACAGACAAGAGACCCAGTACTTC CASSLRDRQETQYF TRBJ2-5 TRBD1 TRBV7-3 NA
TGTGCCAGCAGCTTAGGTTCGGATCAGCCCCAGCATTTT CASSLGSDQPQHF TRBJ1-5 NA TRBV7-9 NA
TGTGCCAGTGGGACTTACGGAAACACCATATATTTT CASGTYGNTIYF TRBJ1-3 NA TRBV19 NA
TGTGCCAGCAGTGGTTTCGGACTAGCACAAGCCAAAAACATTCAGTACTTC CASSGFGLAQAKNIQYF TRBJ2-4 TRBD2 TRBV2 NA